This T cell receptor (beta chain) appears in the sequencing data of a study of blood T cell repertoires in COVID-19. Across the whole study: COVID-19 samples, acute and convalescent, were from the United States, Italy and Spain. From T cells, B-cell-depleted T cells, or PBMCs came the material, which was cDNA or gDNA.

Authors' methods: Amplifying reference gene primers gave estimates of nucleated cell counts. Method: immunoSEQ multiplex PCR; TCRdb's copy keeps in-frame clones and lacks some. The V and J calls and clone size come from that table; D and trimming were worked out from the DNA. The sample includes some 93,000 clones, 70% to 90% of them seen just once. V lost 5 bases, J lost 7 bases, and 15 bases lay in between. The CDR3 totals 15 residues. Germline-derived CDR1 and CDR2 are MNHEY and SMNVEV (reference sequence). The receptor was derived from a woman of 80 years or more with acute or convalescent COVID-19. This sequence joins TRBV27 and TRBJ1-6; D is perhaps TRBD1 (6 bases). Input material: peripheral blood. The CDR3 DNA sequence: TGTGCCAGCAGTCCCTGGACAGACCTGAATTCACCCCTCCACTTT. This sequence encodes CASSPWTDLNSPLHF.